This is a list of T cell receptor beta chains from one sample in a study of beta chain features in type 1 diabetes. Some clones are missing from TCRdb's copy, which holds only in-frame ones; the method was immunoSEQ multiplex PCR. The sample lists roughly 130,000 clones, about a tenth occurring once. The sequenced sample consisted of central memory CD4+ T cells from blood. These receptors were obtained from a man younger than 35 in good health. Each CDR3 is given with its conserved first and last residue. The D gene is left open where the match is weak. Some rows mark clone size as missing; the rest say once, few, many or name a class of expanded clone.

many,TRBV9,-,TRBJ2-4,CASSPENIQYF,TGTGCCAGCAGCCCTGAAAACATTCAGTACTTC
-,TRBV9,TRBD1,TRBJ1-2,CASRGQGVIGYTF,TGTGCTAGCAGGGGACAGGGGGTAATCGGCTACACCTTC
-,TRBV6-6,TRBD2,TRBJ2-1,CASSTGGSPTHNEQFF,TGTGCCAGCAGTACGGGGGGGTCCCCCACCCACAATGAGCAGTTCTTC
-,TRBV11-2,-,TRBJ2-5,CASRAIIRGETQYF,TGTGCCAGCAGGGCGATTATAAGGGGCGAGACCCAGTACTTC
few,TRBV11-3,-,TRBJ2-2,CASSLAAGELFF,TGTGCCAGCAGCTTAGCCGCCGGGGAGCTGTTTTTT
few,TRBV30,-,TRBJ1-2,CAWSLAGGAYGYTF,TGTGCCTGGAGTCTCGCCGGTGGGGCATATGGCTACACCTTC
few,TRBV7-8,-,TRBJ2-6,CASSLHIAGANVLTF,TGTGCCAGCAGCCTCCACATAGCCGGGGCCAACGTCCTGACTTTC
few,TRBV19,-,TRBJ2-5,CASSRRRPEETQYF,TGTGCCAGTAGTAGGCGCAGGCCCGAAGAGACCCAGTACTTC
-,TRBV7-2,-,TRBJ2-5,CASSLAGTHQETQYF,TGTGCCAGCAGCTTGGCCGGGACACACCAAGAGACCCAGTACTTC
many,TRBV29-1,TRBD2,TRBJ2-3,CSGGGSTDTQYF,TGCAGCGGCGGGGGGAGCACAGATACGCAGTATTTT
-,TRBV7-2,TRBD2,TRBJ2-7,CASSQDLKTSDAYEQYF,TGCGCCAGCAGCCAAGATCTCAAGACTAGCGATGCCTACGAGCAGTACTTC
few,TRBV25-1,-,TRBJ1-4,CASSERGGSEKLFF,TGTGCCAGCAGTGAGAGGGGGGGGAGTGAAAAACTGTTTTTT
-,TRBV7-2,TRBD1,TRBJ1-2,CASSTGTGRGGYTF,TGTGCCAGCAGCACGGGGACAGGGCGGGGTGGCTACACCTTC
few,TRBV14,-,TRBJ2-5,CASSQVPPWTQYF,TGTGCCAGCAGCCAAGTTCCTCCGTGGACCCAGTACTTC
many,TRBV29-1,TRBD1,TRBJ1-1,CSVRGQGRDEAFF,TGCAGCGTCCGGGGACAGGGGAGGGATGAAGCTTTCTTT
few,TRBV6-6,TRBD1,TRBJ2-5,CASKDRVGETQYF,TGTGCCAGCAAGGACAGGGTTGGGGAGACCCAGTACTTC
few,TRBV7-2,-,TRBJ2-7,CASSVGGSSYEQYF,TGTGCCAGCAGCGTAGGAGGGAGCTCCTACGAGCAGTACTTC
-,TRBV6-1,-,TRBJ1-2,CAQRVGSYGYTF,TGTGCCCAGCGGGTAGGCAGCTATGGCTACACCTTC
-,TRBV11-2,-,TRBJ2-7,CASSAEYYEQYF,TGTGCCAGCAGCGCCGAGTACTACGAGCAGTACTTC
-,TRBV18,TRBD2,TRBJ2-7,CASSQGLAVSSYEQYF,TGTGCCAGCTCCCAAGGACTAGCGGTAAGCTCCTACGAGCAGTACTTC
-,TRBV5-1,-,TRBJ2-1,CASSLEGVGSYNEQFF,TGCGCCAGCAGCCTGGAGGGGGTAGGCTCCTACAATGAGCAGTTCTTC
few,TRBV19,TRBD2,TRBJ2-7,CASSVLAGGRAYEQYF,TGTGCCAGTAGTGTCCTAGCGGGGGGTCGAGCCTACGAGCAGTACTTC
-,TRBV27,-,TRBJ2-3,CASARSTDTQYF,TGTGCCAGCGCACGGAGCACAGATACGCAGTATTTT
few,TRBV23-1,-,TRBJ2-7,CASSPALGGDYEQYF,TGCGCCAGCAGTCCCGCCCTCGGCGGAGACTACGAGCAGTACTTC
many,TRBV4-3,TRBD1,TRBJ1-2,CASSQNRGRPEYGYTF,TGCGCCAGCAGCCAAAACAGGGGGCGGCCGGAATATGGCTACACCTTC
few,TRBV6-5,-,TRBJ2-2,CASRKGGPGELFF,TGTGCCAGCAGGAAGGGGGGGCCCGGGGAGCTGTTTTTT
-,TRBV5-1,-,TRBJ1-2,CASSLEDGYTF,TGCGCCAGCAGCCTCGAGGATGGCTACACCTTC
-,TRBV6-5,-,TRBJ2-1,CASSYEARDYNEQFF,TGTGCCAGCAGTTACGAGGCCAGGGATTACAATGAGCAGTTCTTC
few,TRBV1,-,TRBJ2-1,CTSMLTSGGTSSYNEQFF,TGCACCAGCATGCTCACTAGCGGGGGGACAAGCTCCTACAATGAGCAGTTCTTC
few,TRBV13,-,TRBJ1-6,CASSLDGPSSYNSPLHF,TGTGCCAGCAGCTTAGATGGTCCGAGCTCCTATAATTCACCCCTCCACTTT
few,TRBV6-1,-,TRBJ2-1,CASSELTGSYNEQFF,TGTGCCAGCAGTGAACTTACGGGATCCTACAATGAGCAGTTCTTC
many,TRBV18,-,TRBJ1-1,CASSRSATDNEAFF,TGTGCCAGCTCACGGTCCGCGACGGACAATGAAGCTTTCTTT
few,TRBV7-8,-,TRBJ2-7,CASSRASDRPYEQYF,TGTGCCAGCAGCCGGGCGTCTGACAGGCCCTACGAGCAGTACTTC
many,TRBV7-2,-,TRBJ1-3,CASSAGVSGNTIYF,TGTGCCAGCAGCGCAGGTGTCTCTGGAAACACCATATATTTT
-,TRBV9,-,TRBJ2-1,CASSVVPSAGHNEQFF,TGTGCCAGCAGCGTAGTTCCTAGCGCAGGCCACAATGAGCAGTTCTTC
-,TRBV5-4,-,TRBJ2-5,CASSLGGAVVAETQYF,TGTGCCAGCAGCTTGGGAGGAGCTGTAGTTGCGGAGACCCAGTACTTC
-,TRBV4-3,TRBD1,TRBJ1-2,CASSRSGTGEYGYTF,TGCGCCAGCAGCCGTTCCGGGACAGGGGAATATGGCTACACCTTC
-,TRBV7-2,TRBD2,TRBJ2-3,CASSLQWVAGGPDTQYF,TGTGCCAGCAGCCTCCAGTGGGTCGCGGGGGGGCCGGATACGCAGTATTTT
-,TRBV4-2,-,TRBJ2-5,CASSPGWSGETQYF,TGTGCCAGCAGCCCCGGTTGGTCGGGGGAGACCCAGTACTTC
-,TRBV19,-,TRBJ2-2,CASMGQNTGELFF,TGTGCCAGTATGGGGCAGAACACCGGGGAGCTGTTTTTT
-,TRBV5-1,TRBD2,TRBJ2-1,CASSYRLAPDDNEQFF,TGCGCCAGCAGCTACAGACTAGCCCCAGATGATAATGAGCAGTTCTTC
-,TRBV19,-,TRBJ1-2,CASSWVSQSYGYTF,TGTGCCAGTAGTTGGGTTTCACAGTCCTATGGCTACACCTTC
few,TRBV7-9,TRBD2,TRBJ2-3,CASSSPRLAGGTSTDTQYF,TGTGCCAGCAGCTCCCCCCGACTAGCGGGGGGAACTAGCACAGATACGCAGTATTTT
few,TRBV18,TRBD1,TRBJ2-3,CASSQDRDRSTDTQYF,TGTGCCAGCTCACAAGACCGGGACAGAAGCACAGATACGCAGTATTTT
-,TRBV5-1,-,TRBJ2-3,CASSLVLTDTQYF,TGCGCCAGCAGCTTGGTACTAACAGATACGCAGTATTTT
few,TRBV6-5,TRBD1,TRBJ1-2,CASSYGGQGAYGYTF,TGTGCCAGCAGTTACGGGGGACAGGGAGCCTATGGCTACACCTTC
-,TRBV7-2,-,TRBJ1-3,CASSPLAGSGNTIYF,TGTGCCAGCAGTCCCCTTGCGGGATCTGGAAACACCATATATTTT
-,TRBV6-5,-,TRBJ1-2,CASRGDVTYGYTF,TGTGCCAGCAGAGGAGACGTTACCTATGGCTACACCTTC
-,TRBV18,-,TRBJ2-2,CASSPAETGELFF,TGTGCCAGCTCACCAGCGGAAACCGGGGAGCTGTTTTTT
-,TRBV30,TRBD1,TRBJ1-2,CAWRGTALGYGYTF,TGTGCCTGGAGAGGGACAGCGCTCGGCTATGGCTACACCTTC
-,TRBV4-3,-,TRBJ1-4,CASSEGVTGTNEKLFF,TGCGCCAGCAGCGAAGGAGTTACAGGGACTAATGAAAAACTGTTTTTT
-,TRBV30,-,TRBJ1-4,CAWSQGKVEKLFF,TGTGCCTGGAGTCAGGGAAAGGTTGAAAAACTGTTTTTT
-,TRBV7-9,-,TRBJ2-1,CASSFTPYNEQFF,TGTGCCAGCAGCTTTACTCCCTACAATGAGCAGTTCTTC
many,TRBV18,-,TRBJ2-1,CASSLDRDEQFF,TGTGCCAGCTCCCTAGACCGGGATGAGCAGTTCTTC
-,TRBV7-3,-,TRBJ2-5,CASSPSSGAGETQYF,TGTGCCAGCAGCCCTAGTAGTGGGGCGGGGGAGACCCAGTACTTC
many,TRBV28,-,TRBJ2-4,CASSQVVDIQYF,TGTGCCAGCAGTCAAGTAGTGGACATTCAGTACTTC
few,TRBV10-2,TRBD1,TRBJ1-4,CASSGQGTEKLFF,TGCGCCAGCAGTGGACAGGGCACTGAAAAACTGTTTTTT
-,TRBV30,TRBD2,TRBJ2-3,CAWETSRSTDTQYF,TGTGCCTGGGAGACTAGCCGAAGCACAGATACGCAGTATTTT
many,TRBV18,-,TRBJ2-7,CASSPGQYGYEQYF,TGTGCCAGCTCACCGGGACAATATGGCTACGAGCAGTACTTC